The rows below give T cell receptor beta chains drawn from one sample of a study of blood T cell repertoires in COVID-19. This table comes from immunoSEQ multiplex PCR, and its TCRdb copy is limited to in-frame clones, with some not included. The sample includes 250,000 to 400,000 clones, 85% to 90% of them seen just once. Sequencing used peripheral blood. Source of these receptors: a woman between 25 and 40 years old with COVID-19, enrolled during active disease. The CDR3 runs from the conserved cysteine through the conserved F or W. D genes are given only for firm matches. The size field is filled for only some rows; it gives once, few, many or a size class.

TRBD2 | NA | TRBJ2-3 | TRBV2 | CASSAGTIYTDTQYF | TGTGCCAGCAGTGCCGGGACTATATACACAGATACGCAGTATTTT
TRBD1 | NA | TRBJ1-1 | TRBV24-1 | CATSGGQGARGTEAFF | TGTGCCACCAGTGGTGGACAGGGGGCGCGAGGCACTGAAGCTTTCTTT
TRBD2 | NA | TRBJ2-1 | TRBV5-6 | CASSLGTSGGLYNEQFF | TGTGCCAGCAGCTTGGGGACTAGCGGAGGCCTATACAATGAGCAGTTCTTC
NA | NA | TRBJ2-1 | TRBV6-5 | CASSYSRSSYNEQFF | TGTGCCAGCAGTTACTCGAGAAGCTCCTACAATGAGCAGTTCTTC
NA | NA | TRBJ1-6 | TRBV7-6 | CASSDQGGISYNSPLHF | TGTGCCAGCAGCGACCAGGGAGGGATCTCCTATAATTCACCCCTCCACTTT
NA | NA | TRBJ2-7 | TRBV19 | CASSMGHKNEQYF | TGTGCCAGTAGTATGGGACATAAAAACGAGCAGTACTTC
NA | once | TRBJ2-1 | TRBV9 | CASSGMDWGRGNEQFF | TGTGCCAGCAGCGGGATGGACTGGGGTCGGGGCAATGAGCAGTTCTTC
TRBD1 | NA | TRBJ1-2 | TRBV29-1 | CSGSGGTNYGYTF | TGCAGCGGGTCAGGGGGCACAAACTATGGCTACACCTTC
TRBD1 | NA | TRBJ2-7 | TRBV29-1 | CSAQQGMTYEQYF | TGCAGCGCCCAACAGGGGATGACCTACGAGCAGTACTTC
TRBD1 | NA | TRBJ2-7 | TRBV19 | CASTFGTGFSYEQYF | TGTGCCAGTACTTTCGGGACAGGCTTCTCCTACGAGCAGTACTTC
NA | NA | TRBJ2-7 | TRBV7-2 | CASNLGDYEQYF | TGTGCCAGCAACCTAGGAGACTACGAGCAGTACTTC